The 4 T cell receptor beta chains presented below share a single source sample, sequenced in a study of identical twins (dated by TCRdb to about 2016). To prepare the library, 5' RACE was applied. Instrument used: Illumina HiSeq 2000. TCRdb cleaned the public reads at Q25 with fastp, built clones with MiXCR and kept in-frame beta chains. Every distinct CDR3 protein forms one entry, paired with its most common genes and DNA. The sample includes roughly 1,500,000 distinct CDR3 sequences, with around a third observed a single time. Clones ranked in the top ten supply more than 0.25% of the sample. Material: cord blood. These receptors were collected from a newborn girl in good health.

The chain combines TRBV2 with TRBJ1-2, with D possibly being TRBD1 (5 bases). Per germline, CDR1 SNHLY and CDR2 FYNNEI. The ends were cut back, 0 bases at V and 4 bases at J, with 15 bases in the middle. This CDR3 region has 16 residues. In nucleotides, the CDR3 is TGTGCCAGCAGTGAAGCGCCGGGGACGTATAGCTATGGCTACACCTTC. Translated: CASSEAPGTYSYGYTF.

Turning to this clonotype: This may stem from a read error, because a much larger clone lies one nucleotide away. The chain links TRBV4-1 to TRBJ2-3; TRBD2 aligns across 9 bases. Germline-derived CDR1 and CDR2 are MGHRA and YSYEKL. V dropped 0 bases and J dropped 3; count of bases not matched to a gene: 10. The CDR3 totals 18 residues. CDR3 nucleotides: TGCGCCAGCAGCCAAGATCAAGGACTAGCGACCGCAACAGATACGCAGTATTTT. Amino acids: CASSQDQGLATATDTQYF.

This clonotype was picked up a small number of times. The chain recombines TRBV5-1 with TRBJ2-7; 8 nucleotides line up with TRBD2. TRBJ2-5 explains the end of the DNA better; the J call may be wrong. The CDR3 has 14 amino acids. Per the germline V gene, CDR1 is SGHRS and CDR2 is YFSETQ. The CDR3 loop is CASSSGGREETQYF. The CDR3, as DNA: TGCGCCAGCAGCTCGGGGGGGAGAGAAGAGACCCAGTACTTC.

Details on this clonotype: A single base separates this from a much larger clone, so it may be a read error. This sequence joins TRBV10-3 and TRBJ2-1; D might be TRBD2 (6 bases). V lost 0 bases, J lost 10 bases, and 16 bases lay in between. Looked up from germline, CDR1 is ENHRY and CDR2 is SYGVKD. CDR3 size: 15 residues. The CDR3 DNA reads as TGTGCCATCAGTGAGTCTGTGACTAGACCCTACGAGCAGTTCTTC. Its translation is CAISESVTRPYEQFF.